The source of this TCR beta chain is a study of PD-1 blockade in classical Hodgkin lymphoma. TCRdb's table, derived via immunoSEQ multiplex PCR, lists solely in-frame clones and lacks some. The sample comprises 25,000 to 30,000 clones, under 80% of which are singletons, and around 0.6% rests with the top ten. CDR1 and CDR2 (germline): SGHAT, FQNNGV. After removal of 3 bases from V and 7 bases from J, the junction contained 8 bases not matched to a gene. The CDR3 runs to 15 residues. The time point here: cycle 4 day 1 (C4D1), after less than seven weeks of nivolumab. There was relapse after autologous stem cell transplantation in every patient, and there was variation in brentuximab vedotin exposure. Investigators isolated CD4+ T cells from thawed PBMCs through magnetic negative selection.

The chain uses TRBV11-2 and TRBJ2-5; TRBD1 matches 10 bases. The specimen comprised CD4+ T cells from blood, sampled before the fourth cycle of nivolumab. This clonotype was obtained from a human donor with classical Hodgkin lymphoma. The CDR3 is CASSFRTGGEGTQYF. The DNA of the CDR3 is TGTGCCAGCAGCTTTAGGACAGGGGGTGAAGGGACCCAGTACTTC.